Below are 31 T cell receptor beta chains sequenced from a single sample in a study of blood T cells in healthy people across ages. The use of a sample-barcoded 5' primer and a J-beta primer mix characterized a second PCR of roughly 7 to 11 cycles. One entry per CDR3 protein, called by TCRdb with MiXCR from the 5' RACE reads. The sample holds under 2 million distinct CDR3 sequences, roughly 32% seen once. The sample was blood. The receptors come from a young woman in good health.

This clonotype was detected ten times or more. V and J are TRBV4-1 and TRBJ2-1; tentative D call: TRBD2 (6 bases). Germline V gene data show CDR1 as MGHRA and CDR2 as YSYEKL. The CDR3 extends over 18 amino acids. Deletions cut 0 bases from V and 9 bases from J, with 24 bases between. The CDR3 coding sequence is TGCGCCAGCAGCCAAGAGGGTAGGCCGGAGGGCGTCATTAGTGAGCAGTTCTTC. Protein product: CASSQEGRPEGVISEQFF.

This clonotype was seen only a few times. The chain uses TRBV4-1 and TRBJ2-7, with no clear D. From germline, CDR1 is MGHRA and CDR2 YSYEKL. This CDR3 is 15 amino acids long. V lost 4 bases and J 0 bases, leaving 13 bases between the germline ends. The CDR3 here is CASSPKTTLSYEQYF. DNA of the CDR3: TGCGCCAGCAGCCCTAAGACAACCCTCTCCTACGAGCAGTACTTC.

This clonotype was observed a handful of times. The chain carries TRBV10-3 and TRBJ2-1; 16 positions match TRBD2. Germline assignment: CDR1 ENHRY and CDR2 SYGVKD. The CDR3 extends over 21 amino acids. The J segment lost 3 bases and the V segment lost 4 bases, leaving 15 bases of the junction unmatched. CDR3 DNA: TGTGCCATCAGTGCAGGAAAACTTGGGACTAGCGGGGGGGCGATCTACAATGAGCAGTTCTTC. Translated, it gives CAISAGKLGTSGGAIYNEQFF.

This clonotype was detected a few times. V usage is TRBV6-5 and J usage is TRBJ2-7, with D perhaps TRBD1 or TRBD2 (7 bases each). V lost 4 bases, J lost 7 bases, and 14 bases lay in between. Germline CDR1 MNHEY, CDR2 SVGAGI. The CDR3 runs 13 residues. The CDR3 protein is CASSLQGTKEQYF. The CDR3 DNA follows: TGTGCCAGCAGTTTACAGGGGACTAAAGAGCAGTACTTC.

The CDR3 here is CARAGRTDYGYTF. CDR3 coding DNA: TGTGCCAGAGCCGGAAGGACAGACTATGGCTACACCTTC. The J gene is TRBJ1-2, the V gene TRBV13, with D perhaps matching TRBD1 (6 bases). The V and J ends lost 9 bases and 3 bases respectively, with 14 bases between them. This CDR3 contains 13 residues. Germline lookup yields CDR1 PRHDT and CDR2 FYEKMQ (reference sequence).

The rearrangement joins TRBV5-1 to TRBJ1-1; 9 positions match TRBD1. This CDR3 spans 15 amino acids. Trimming took 0 bases from V and 8 from J; bases not matched to a gene: 8. CDR1 SGHRS and CDR2 YFSETQ come from the germline V gene. For the CDR3, the DNA is TGCGCCAGCAGCTTGGCCCGGGGACAGGGTGTAGAAGCTTTCTTT. Its protein product is CASSLARGQGVEAFF.

This clonotype was counted between two and nine times. The chain carries TRBV29-1 and TRBJ1-2, with D unresolved. Trimming stripped 0 bases from V and 4 bases from J, with 12 bases between. The germline CDR1 and CDR2 sequences are SQVTM and ANQGSEA. This CDR3 contains 14 residues. The CDR3 sequence is CSVEDKGAGYGYTF. DNA for the CDR3: TGCAGCGTTGAAGATAAGGGCGCGGGCTATGGCTACACCTTC.

CDR3 in DNA: TGTGCCAGCAGCCCCGGGTATTACAATGAGCAGTTCTTC. Protein: CASSPGYYNEQFF. The chain is built from TRBV6-5 and TRBJ2-1; D call uncertain. V was pared by 6 bases and J by 4 bases, with 10 bases between. CDR1 and CDR2 from the germline V gene are MNHEY and SVGAGI. This CDR3 has 13 amino acids.

This clonotype has at least ten counts. V gene TRBV4-1 combines with J gene TRBJ2-7; D is ambiguous. Trimming stripped 7 bases from V and 0 bases from J, with 16 bases between. CDR1 is MGHRA and CDR2 is YSYEKL in the germline V gene. This CDR3 has 15 amino acids. CDR3 coding DNA: TGCGCCAGCAATCTTCACCACCGAGGCTCCTACGAGCAGTACTTC. The encoded protein is CASNLHHRGSYEQYF.

This clonotype occurred a few times. This chain connects TRBV6-1 to TRBJ1-5; the D is unclear. The V and J ends lost 10 bases and 0 bases respectively, with 16 bases between them. CDR1 MNHNS and CDR2 SASEGT come from the germline V gene. There are 15 residues in the CDR3. CDR3 sequence (DNA): TGTGCCATCAAACAATGGCAGAATAGCAATCAGCCCCAGCATTTT. Amino acids: CAIKQWQNSNQPQHF.

The chain recombines TRBV27 with TRBJ1-2; 12 nucleotides agree with TRBD1. Germline V CDR1 and CDR2: MNHEY, SMNVEV (reference sequence). V dropped 4 bases and J dropped 7; count of bases not matched to a gene: 10. The CDR3 is 16 residues long. The CDR3 loop is CASSSSSGTGGVGYTF. The CDR3 nucleotides are TGTGCCAGCAGTTCATCTTCCGGGACAGGGGGCGTTGGCTACACCTTC.

This clonotype was seen only once. One junction end disagrees with the germline gene, perhaps due to a read error. CDR3 loop: CAISEQIGNNEQFF. CDR3 DNA: TGTGCTATCAGTGAGCAAATAGGGAACAATGAGCAGTTCTTC. This chain links TRBV10-3 with TRBJ2-1; no definite D call. From germline, CDR1 is ENHRY and CDR2 SYGVKD. The length of the CDR3 is 14 residues.

This rearrangement joins TRBV20-1 to TRBJ2-1; TRBD2 matches 7 bases. Per the germline V gene, CDR1 is DFQATT and CDR2 is SNEGSKA (reference sequence). The CDR3 sequence is 15 residues long. V lost 3 bases, J lost 2 bases, and 7 bases stayed unmatched. As DNA, the CDR3 is TGCAGTGCTAGCCCGGGACTAAATGCCTACAATGAGCAGTTCTTC. It encodes CSASPGLNAYNEQFF.

The genes are TRBV20-1 and TRBJ1-2; 7 positions agree with TRBD1. This CDR3 has 13 amino acids. The junction had 8 bases not matched to a gene; V was cut back by 5 bases and J by 5 bases. Looked up from germline, CDR1 is DFQATT and CDR2 is SNEGSKA (reference sequence). The CDR3 region has the DNA TGCAGTGCTGAGAAAAAACAGGGGTATGGCTACACCTTC. Translating gives CSAEKKQGYGYTF.

This chain links TRBV6-5 with TRBJ1-1; 8 bases fit TRBD1. The V segment lost 9 bases and the J segment 9 bases; nucleotides outside the gene matches: 12. Germline assignment: CDR1 MNHEY and CDR2 SVGAGI. This CDR3 has 13 amino acids. CDR3 protein: CASISPQGAQAFF. The CDR3 DNA sequence: TGTGCCAGTATCAGTCCCCAGGGGGCTCAAGCTTTCTTT.

This clonotype was seen a handful of times. The chain has TRBV7-2 and TRBJ2-7; the D gene is possibly TRBD1 (6 bases). Per germline, CDR1 SGHTA and CDR2 FQGNSA. Trimming took off 7 bases at V and 2 bases at J, with 15 bases between the two ends. CDR3 length equals 14 residues. CDR3 bases: TGTGCCAGCACTCAGGGGTTAATAGCCTACGAGCAGTACTTC. Its protein product is CASTQGLIAYEQYF.

V gene TRBV9 combines with J gene TRBJ2-1; no definite D call. Germline V gene data show CDR1 as SGDLS and CDR2 as YYNGEE. Trimming removed 5 bases from V and 9 bases from J, with 15 bases in between. The CDR3 covers 13 residues. The CDR3 DNA reads as TGTGCCAGCAGTCCCTTTCGTTGGGGTGAGCAGTTCTTC. It codes for CASSPFRWGEQFF.

This clonotype showed up many times. The CDR3 here is CASNLGTDTQYF. In nucleotides, the CDR3 is TGTGCCAGCAACCTTGGCACAGATACGCAGTATTTT. The V and J genes are TRBV12-3 or TRBV12-4 and TRBJ2-3; D is undetermined. With 7 bases removed from V and 1 base from J, the gap between germline ends came to 6 bases. This CDR3 spans 12 amino acids.

The chain uses TRBV5-1 and TRBJ2-6; perhaps TRBD1 as D (5 bases). Trimming removed 0 bases from V and 1 base from J, with 14 bases in between. The CDR3 covers 18 residues. The germline gives CDR1 SGHRS, CDR2 YFSETQ. CDR3: CASSLGSGMISGANVLTF. DNA for the CDR3: TGCGCCAGCAGCTTGGGTTCAGGGATGATATCTGGGGCCAACGTCCTGACTTTC.

The chain combines TRBV14 with TRBJ1-1; no clear D. The V and J ends lost 0 bases and 1 base respectively, with 9 bases between them. CDR1 is SGHDN, CDR2 FVKESK, per germline. There are 15 residues in the CDR3. CDR3 DNA: TGTGCCAGCAGCCAAGATGAGGGATCGAACACTGAAGCTTTCTTT. This gives the protein CASSQDEGSNTEAFF.

This clonotype was counted a few times. V gene TRBV19 combines with J gene TRBJ2-1, with 12 bases that match TRBD2. The germline V gene has CDR1 LNHDA and CDR2 SQIVND (reference sequence). The CDR3 has 15 amino acids. V lost 5 bases, J lost 8 bases, and 7 bases stayed unmatched. CDR3 in DNA: TGTGCCAGTAGTCGTAGGACTAGCGGGGTCGATGAGCAGTTCTTC. It translates to CASSRRTSGVDEQFF.

Comments on this clonotype: A much larger clone lies one base from this, so it may be a read error. The gene calls are TRBV29-1 and TRBJ2-3; D remains unclear. The CDR3 extends over 14 amino acids. Germline-derived CDR1 and CDR2 are SQVTM and ANQGSEA. V lost 7 bases and J 0 bases, leaving 14 bases between the germline ends. CDR3: CSAKSDTSTDTQYF. In nucleotides, the CDR3 is TGCAGCGCCAAAAGTGACACTAGCACAGATACGCAGTATTTT.

This clonotype was picked up a small number of times. The chain links TRBV18 to TRBJ2-7; D possibly corresponds to TRBD1 (6 bases). The germline CDR1 and CDR2 sequences are KGHSH and LQKENI. The CDR3 sequence is 15 residues long. The V end was cut by 3 bases, the J end by 2 bases, with 14 bases between. CDR3 nucleotide sequence: TGTGCCAGCTCACCGGGGGCAGTATTGACCTACGAGCAGTACTTC. It translates to CASSPGAVLTYEQYF. Supplemented by reference TRBV18 and TRBJ2-7, the full variable domain reads NAGVMQNPRHLVRRRGQEARLRCSPMKGHSHVYWYRQLPEEGLKFMVYLQKENIIDESGMPKERFSAEFPKEGPSILRIQQVVRGDSAAYFCASSPGAVLTYEQYFGPGTRLTVT.

V usage is TRBV24-1 and J usage is TRBJ2-1; perhaps TRBD1 as D (5 bases). Per the germline V gene, CDR1 is KGHDR and CDR2 is SFDVKD. V was clipped by 12 bases and J by 4 bases, with 15 bases between them. The CDR3 has 13 amino acids. CDR3 loop: CAAQETAYNEQFF. For the CDR3, the DNA is TGTGCCGCCCAGGAGACAGCTTACAATGAGCAGTTCTTC.

This chain uses TRBV2 with TRBJ2-7; a possible D gene is TRBD2 (5 bases). The germline CDR1 and CDR2 sequences are SNHLY and FYNNEI. There are 14 residues in the CDR3. Trimming left V 3 bases short and J 3 bases short, with 12 bases between. This chain's CDR3 is CASSDEGRSYEQYF. For the CDR3, the DNA is TGTGCCAGCAGTGATGAGGGAAGGAGCTACGAGCAGTACTTC.

This clonotype was counted between two and nine times. The J gene is TRBJ2-3, the V gene TRBV7-3, with D tentatively TRBD1 (6 bases). The germline V gene encodes CDR1 SGHTA and CDR2 FQGTGA. The V gene lost 2 bases and the J gene lost 2 bases, with 11 bases spanning the gap. CDR3 size: 15 residues. CDR3 sequence reads: CASSLFTGNTDTQYF. DNA for the CDR3: TGTGCCAGCAGCTTATTTACAGGGAACACAGATACGCAGTATTTT.

The chain is built from TRBV30 and TRBJ2-1; 10 positions match TRBD1. Losses at the gene ends were 3 bases for V and 7 bases for J; bases not matched to a gene: 3. CDR3 length equals 13 residues. Germline lookup yields CDR1 GTSNPN and CDR2 SVGIG (reference sequence). The CDR3 sequence is CAWRDRGRNEQFF. In DNA, the CDR3 is TGTGCCTGGAGGGACAGGGGGAGGAATGAGCAGTTCTTC.

This sequence joins TRBV20-1 and TRBJ2-3, with D perhaps matching TRBD1 (6 bases). This CDR3 spans 16 amino acids. Germline lookup yields CDR1 DFQATT and CDR2 SNEGSKA (reference sequence). Deletions cut 5 bases from V and 0 bases from J, with 18 bases between. The CDR3 DNA follows: TGCAGTGCTGGGATAACAGGGAAGCCTAGCACAGATACGCAGTATTTT. Translation: CSAGITGKPSTDTQYF.

Written as DNA, the CDR3 is TGTGCCAGCAGTTCCGCTCTAGCGGGAGTCCGTTCGATCCAAGAGACCCAGTACTTC. Amino acids: CASSSALAGVRSIQETQYF. This chain uses TRBV6-5 with TRBJ2-5; 10 bases fit TRBD2. The germline CDR1 and CDR2 sequences are MNHEY and SVGAGI. This CDR3 region has 19 residues. J lost 1 base, V lost 4 bases, and 15 bases had no gene match.

This chain joins TRBV5-1 and TRBJ2-2; D perhaps matches TRBD2 (6 bases). V lost 4 bases to trimming and J lost 10 bases, with 8 bases between them. CDR1 is SGHRS, CDR2 YFSETQ, per germline. The CDR3 has 11 residues. The CDR3 sequence is CASSGGKELFF. As DNA, the CDR3 is TGCGCCAGCAGCGGGGGGAAGGAGCTGTTTTTT. Supplemented by reference TRBV5-1 and TRBJ2-2, the full variable domain reads KAGVTQTPRYLIKTRGQQVTLSCSPISGHRSVSWYQQTPGQGLQFLFEYFSETQRNKGNFPGRFSGRQFSNSRSEMNVSTLELGDSALYLCASSGGKELFFGEGSRLTVL.

This clonotype has more than one count but fewer than ten. The chain carries TRBV7-6 and TRBJ2-7, with 9 bases that match TRBD2. Germline V gives CDR1 SGHVS, CDR2 FNYEAQ. V lost 1 base to trimming and J lost 2 bases; unmatched junction nucleotides: 6. This CDR3 contains 16 residues. CDR3 protein: CASSLVRAGGPYEQYF. The DNA of the CDR3 is TGTGCCAGCAGCTTAGTTCGGGCGGGGGGGCCCTACGAGCAGTACTTC.